Following are 20 T cell receptor beta chains from one sample sequenced in a study of blood T cell repertoires in COVID-19. Profiled with immunoSEQ multiplex PCR; TCRdb holds only in-frame clones, not every one. The table has 80,000 to 100,000 clones, about 74% seen once. What was sequenced was peripheral blood. All receptors come from a man in his sixties or seventies with COVID-19, enrolled during active disease.

The J gene is TRBJ2-4, the V gene TRBV7-9; no reliable D call. The CDR3 runs to 14 residues. V lost 5 bases and J 0 bases, leaving 8 bases between the germline ends. Germline CDR1 SEHNR, CDR2 FQNEAQ (reference sequence). The CDR3 sequence: CASSPTQAKNIQYF. The CDR3 bases are TGTGCCAGCAGCCCCACTCAAGCCAAAAACATTCAGTACTTC.

The chain carries TRBV5-1 and TRBJ2-3, with 9 bases that match TRBD1. Looked up from germline, CDR1 is SGHRS and CDR2 is YFSETQ. This CDR3 is 15 amino acids long. Trimming took 3 bases from V and 4 from J; bases not matched to a gene: 6. CDR3 DNA sequence: TGCGCCAGCAGCTCCGGGACAGGGAAGTCAGATACGCAGTATTTT. This sequence encodes CASSSGTGKSDTQYF.

The chain recombines TRBV6-6 with TRBJ2-5; D may be TRBD1 (5 bases). Per germline, CDR1 MNHNY and CDR2 SVGAGI (reference sequence). Deletions cut 3 bases from V and 7 bases from J, with 9 bases between. The CDR3 covers 12 residues. The CDR3 loop reads CASSYGAVTQYF. The CDR3 DNA is TGTGCCAGCAGTTATGGGGCAGTGACCCAGTACTTC.

The CDR3 loop reads CASSLVAGGSGELFF. CDR3 DNA sequence: TGCGCCAGCAGCTTGGTAGCGGGTGGTTCCGGGGAGCTGTTTTTT. V and J are TRBV5-1 and TRBJ2-2; TRBD2 matches 7 bases. The germline V gene encodes CDR1 SGHRS and CDR2 YFSETQ. With V trimmed by 0 bases and J by 6 bases, 5 bases remained unmatched. The CDR3 has 15 residues.

The rearrangement joins TRBV7-9 to TRBJ2-6; D is unclear. The CDR3 totals 16 residues. The germline V gene has CDR1 SEHNR and CDR2 FQNEAQ (reference sequence). V lost 1 base to trimming and J lost 0 bases, with 7 bases between them. This CDR3 reads CASSLGSHSGANVLTF. The DNA for the CDR3 is TGTGCCAGCAGCTTAGGTTCCCACTCTGGGGCCAACGTCCTGACTTTC. Full variable domain (outside the CDR3, taken from reference TRBV7-9 and TRBJ2-6): DTGVSQNPRHKITKRGQNVTFRCDPISEHNRLYWYRQTLGQGPEFLTYFQNEAQLEKSRLLSDRFSAERPKGSFSTLEIQRTEQGDSAMYLCASSLGSHSGANVLTFGAGSRLTVL.

Comments on this clone: Without the conserved terminal phenylalanine or tryptophan, this CDR3 likely stems from a read error. The limits of the CDR3 on the DNA are not certain, so only TCRdb's listed CDR3 is given. This chain uses TRBV28 with TRBJ2-7; the tabulated D call, TRBD1, remains unverified against the DNA. The CDR3 region is 16 residues in length, termini included. Germline loops: CDR1 MDHEN, CDR2 SYDVKM. The CDR3 loop is CASSPGGRTGGLGLQS.

CDR3 nucleotide sequence: TGTGCCATCAGCGGGGACAGGAAGAATGGCTACACCTTC. It encodes CAISGDRKNGYTF. The chain recombines TRBV10-3 with TRBJ1-2; 8 bases are shared with TRBD1. The V gene's germline CDR1 is ENHRY and CDR2 SYGVKD. The CDR3 extends over 13 amino acids. Trimming at V came to 6 bases and at J to 6 bases, leaving 6 bases not matched to a gene.

J is TRBJ2-1 and V is TRBV7-3, with 12 bases that match TRBD2. Per the germline V gene, CDR1 is SGHTA and CDR2 is FQGTGA. V shed 4 bases, J shed 9 bases, and the junction held 13 bases outside the gene matches. This CDR3 region has 17 residues. CDR3 region: CASSSKPLAGGLSEQFF. DNA of the CDR3: TGTGCCAGCAGCTCAAAGCCCCTAGCGGGAGGGTTAAGTGAGCAGTTCTTC.

The chain has TRBV15 and TRBJ2-4; 10 nucleotides align to TRBD1. Germline trimming cut 6 bases from V and 2 bases from J; bases unmatched to any gene: 7. The CDR3 has 16 residues. The germline V gene has CDR1 LNHNV and CDR2 YYDKDF (reference sequence). The CDR3: CATRVGTGVTKNIQYF. CDR3 DNA sequence: TGTGCCACCAGAGTTGGGACAGGGGTAACCAAAAACATTCAGTACTTC.

The genes are TRBV24-1 and TRBJ2-4; 7 bases line up with TRBD1. CDR1 KGHDR and CDR2 SFDVKD come from the germline V gene. The CDR3 spans 13 residues. With V trimmed by 5 bases and J by 6 bases, 3 bases remained unmatched. CDR3 residues: CATSVGDRNIQYF. In DNA, the CDR3 is TGTGCCACCAGTGTTGGGGACAGAAACATTCAGTACTTC.

This chain connects TRBV15 to TRBJ1-2; D is unclear. V was trimmed by 0 bases and J by 5 bases, leaving 16 bases between them. Looked up from germline, CDR1 is LNHNV and CDR2 is YYDKDF (reference sequence). The length of the CDR3 is 16 residues. The CDR3 sequence is CATSRDGEGRGYGYTF. The CDR3 region has the DNA TGTGCCACCAGCAGAGATGGGGAGGGAAGAGGGTATGGCTACACCTTC.

Points on this clone: This specimen includes other DNA sequences encoding the same CDR3. The gene calls are TRBV28 and TRBJ1-2; 7 bases are a match to TRBD1. CDR1 is MDHEN and CDR2 is SYDVKM in the germline V gene. This CDR3 is 12 amino acids long. With 5 bases clipped from V and 5 bases from J, the junction kept 2 bases outside the gene matches. DNA for the CDR3: TGTGCCAGCAGTCGGACAGGTTATGGCTACACCTTC. Protein: CASSRTGYGYTF.

The chain combines TRBV28 with TRBJ2-3; TRBD2 aligns across 14 bases. The length of the CDR3 is 17 residues. V lost 5 bases to trimming and J lost 2 bases; unmatched junction nucleotides: 6. Looked up from germline, CDR1 is MDHEN and CDR2 is SYDVKM. The CDR3 DNA is TGTGCCAGCAGTCCCCGACTAGCGGGAGGGATCACAGATACGCAGTATTTT. It specifies CASSPRLAGGITDTQYF. Full variable domain (remainder filled in from reference TRBV28 and TRBJ2-3): DVKVTQSSRYLVKRTGEKVFLECVQDMDHENMFWYRQDPGLGLRLIYFSYDVKMKEKGDIPEGYSVSREKKERFSLILESASTNQTSMYLCASSPRLAGGITDTQYFGPGTRLTVL.

This chain joins TRBV18 and TRBJ2-5, with D possibly being TRBD2 (5 bases). The CDR3 is 15 residues long. The germline CDR1 and CDR2 sequences are KGHSH and LQKENI. V dropped 2 bases and J dropped 5 bases, with 15 bases sitting between them. CDR3 sequence reads: CASSPTQRFRETQYF. The DNA for the CDR3 is TGTGCCAGCTCACCAACGCAGCGGTTTAGGGAGACCCAGTACTTC.

This chain joins TRBV6-5 and TRBJ1-4; D gene uncertain. The CDR3 sequence is 15 residues long. Looked up from germline, CDR1 is MNHEY and CDR2 is SVGAGI. Trimming cost V 0 bases and J 3 bases, with 8 bases left between them. This CDR3 is CASSYSFSANEKLFF. The CDR3, as DNA: TGTGCCAGCAGTTACTCCTTTTCGGCTAATGAAAAACTGTTTTTT.

V usage is TRBV5-5 and J usage is TRBJ2-7, with 7 bases identical to TRBD1. CDR1 and CDR2 (germline): SGHKS, YYEKEE (reference sequence). J was trimmed by 4 bases and V by 5 bases; bases with no gene match: 9. This CDR3 region has 14 residues. The CDR3 here is CASSSRGGFYEQYF. DNA of the CDR3: TGTGCCAGCAGTTCACGAGGGGGCTTTTACGAGCAGTACTTC.

The chain has TRBV27 and TRBJ1-5; possibly TRBD1 for D (6 bases). V dropped 7 bases and J dropped 5 bases, with 27 bases sitting between them. The CDR3 runs 18 residues. Per the germline V gene, CDR1 is MNHEY and CDR2 is SMNVEV (reference sequence). The CDR3 sequence: CASTTFSRRGTGDQPQHF. The CDR3 region has the DNA TGTGCCAGCACCACCTTCAGCCGCAGGGGAACTGGTGATCAGCCCCAGCATTTT.

V is TRBV28 and J is TRBJ2-1; 11 bases match TRBD1. CDR1 is MDHEN and CDR2 is SYDVKM in the germline V gene. The CDR3 sequence is 14 residues long. With V trimmed by 6 bases and J by 6 bases, 4 bases remained unmatched. The CDR3 protein is CASSRDRGINEQFF. Here the CDR3 DNA reads TGTGCCAGCAGCCGGGACAGGGGGATCAATGAGCAGTTCTTC.

The J gene is TRBJ1-6, the V gene TRBV6-1, with TRBD1 as a possible D gene (6 bases). The CDR3 extends over 17 amino acids. V lost 1 base, J lost 10 bases, and 20 bases lay in between. Germline values: CDR1 MNHNS, CDR2 SASEGT. The CDR3 DNA is TGTGCCAGCAGTGAAGGCCTTGGACAGCCCCTCGGGTCACCCCTCCACTTT. It specifies CASSEGLGQPLGSPLHF.

The chain has TRBV10-3 and TRBJ2-7; TRBD1 might be the D (5 bases). From germline, CDR1 is ENHRY and CDR2 SYGVKD. V lost 10 bases to trimming and J lost 3 bases, with 13 bases between them. This CDR3 has 12 amino acids. CDR3 amino acids: CATISQGYEQYF. DNA for the CDR3: TGTGCCACTATTTCGCAGGGCTACGAGCAGTACTTC.